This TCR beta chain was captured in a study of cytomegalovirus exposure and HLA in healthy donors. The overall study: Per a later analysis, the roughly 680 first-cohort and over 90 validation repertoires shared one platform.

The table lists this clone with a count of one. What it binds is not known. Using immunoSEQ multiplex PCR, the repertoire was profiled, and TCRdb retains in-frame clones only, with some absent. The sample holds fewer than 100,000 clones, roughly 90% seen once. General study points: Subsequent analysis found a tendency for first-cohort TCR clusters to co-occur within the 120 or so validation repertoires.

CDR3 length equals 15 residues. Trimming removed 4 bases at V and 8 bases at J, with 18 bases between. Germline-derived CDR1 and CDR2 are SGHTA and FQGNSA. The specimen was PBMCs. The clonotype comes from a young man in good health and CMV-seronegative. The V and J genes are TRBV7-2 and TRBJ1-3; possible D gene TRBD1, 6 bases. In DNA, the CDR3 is TGTGCCAGCAGCTCGCAGGGGCCCAGCCTGGACACCATATATTTT. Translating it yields CASSSQGPSLDTIYF.